This T cell receptor (beta chain) was documented in a study of blood T cell repertoires in COVID-19. Study context: Some COVID-19 samples were acute and others convalescent; all came from the United States, Italy and Spain.

Seattle patient enrollment occurred during active infection, with longitudinal follow-up thereafter. CDR3 length: 15 amino acids. V was clipped by 1 base and J by 3 bases, with 12 bases between them. Germline V lookup: CDR1 MGHRA, CDR2 YSYEKL. Original processing methods: For nucleated cells, counts were estimated from reference gene primer amplification. Profiling relied on immunoSEQ multiplex PCR, and the TCRdb table lists in-frame clones only, not all of them. V, J and clone size were drawn from that table, and D and trimming were deduced from the DNA. The sample has under 400,000 clones; more than 75% are singletons.

Sequenced material: peripheral blood. This chain joins TRBV4-1 and TRBJ1-1; TRBD1 is a possible D gene (5 bases). The source of this sequence is a woman in her twenties or thirties with COVID-19, enrolled during active disease. The CDR3 is CASSQGRGVYTEAFF. The CDR3 coding sequence is TGCGCCAGCAGCCAAGGTCGGGGGGTTTACACTGAAGCTTTCTTT.